This T cell receptor beta chain appears in the sequencing data of a study of cytotoxic CD8 clonotypes in ibrutinib-treated CLL. Study-level points and caveats: Age-matched healthy donor levels were exceeded by baseline clonality, which tracked circulating CD8+ T-cell counts.

The CDR3 totals 15 residues. V trimming: 0 bases; J trimming: 7 bases; junction bases outside the gene matches: 9. Germline V CDR1 and CDR2: GTSNPN, SVGIG (reference sequence). The method was immunoSEQ multiplex PCR; TCRdb's version includes in-frame clones alone and lacks a portion of them. The data contain about 49,000 clones, around half of them seen just once; the ten biggest clones take up approximately 32%. Remarks on this clone: The antigen is undetermined.

The sequence came from a human donor with chronic lymphocytic leukemia. The rearrangement links TRBV30 to TRBJ2-7; 10 nucleotides line up with TRBD2. Sample: PBMCs, taken after 12 months of ibrutinib treatment. CDR3 region: CAWSVPSGRVKEQYF. Here the CDR3 DNA reads TGTGCCTGGAGTGTACCTAGCGGGAGAGTCAAAGAGCAGTACTTC.